This TCR beta chain was observed in a study of Graves' ophthalmopathy and Graves' hyperthyroidism. This clonotype has ten or more counts. As the template, RNA transcripts were used to amplify TCR beta CDR3 regions. Second-round multiplex PCR followed a first-round RT-PCR using HTBI primers. Each CDR3 protein gets one entry after TCRdb re-called the multiplex PCR reads with MiXCR. This table has 600,000 to 700,000 distinct CDR3 sequences, about two fifths appearing once. Germline loops: CDR1 MNHNS, CDR2 SASEGT. The CDR3 runs 13 residues. The V end lost 2 bases, the J end lost 7 bases, and 11 bases lay between the germline ends.

The specimen sequenced was peripheral blood. The source is an adult man with Graves' ophthalmopathy. The chain couples TRBV6-1 to TRBJ2-5, with D unresolved. The CDR3 DNA reads as TGTGCCAGCAGTGAAAACGCCGTGGGGACCCAGTACTTC. As protein: CASSENAVGTQYF.